The rows below give T cell receptor beta chains drawn from one sample of a study of blood T cell repertoires in COVID-19. The assay was immunoSEQ multiplex PCR, and TCRdb's table has in-frame clones only and misses some. The profile shows 300,000 or so clones, about nine tenths of them singletons. The sample consisted of PBMCs or T cells enriched from blood (not recorded which). The receptors come from a woman younger than 30 who had recovered from COVID-19. Both conserved end residues are part of each CDR3. A D gene is named only where the DNA matches it firmly. Part of the rows lack a size; the others show once, few, many or a class for expanded clones.

size	V	D	J	DNA	CDR3
-	TRBV7-9	TRBD1	TRBJ1-5	TGTGCCAGCAGCGTAGACAGGGCCTTACAGCCCCAGCATTTT	CASSVDRALQPQHF
-	TRBV24-1	TRBD2	TRBJ2-1	TGTGCCACCAGTGATCAGGCTAGCGGGAGTGGGAATGAGCAGTTCTTC	CATSDQASGSGNEQFF
-	TRBV10-2	TRBD1	TRBJ1-2	TGCGCCAGCAGTTCGGACAGGGCCATGTATGGCTACACCTTC	CASSSDRAMYGYTF
-	TRBV5-5	-	TRBJ2-7	TGTGCCAGCAGCCAGGGAATCTACTCCTACGAGCAGTACTTC	CASSQGIYSYEQYF
-	TRBV30	TRBD2	TRBJ2-3	TGTGCCGAGAGCGGGGGGGACCGAGATACGCAGTATTTT	CAESGGDRDTQYF
-	TRBV27	TRBD1	TRBJ1-1	TGTGCCAGCAGCCAACGGACAGGCTTCACTGAAGCTTTCTTT	CASSQRTGFTEAFF
-	TRBV18	-	TRBJ1-1	TGTGCCAGCTCACCACCTACGCAGGGTGAAGCTTTCTTT	CASSPPTQGEAFF
-	TRBV5-1	TRBD1	TRBJ1-6	TGCGCCAGCAGCTCGGGACAGGATAATTCACCCCTCCACTTT	CASSSGQDNSPLHF
-	TRBV6-5	-	TRBJ1-6	TGTGCCAGCAGTTACTCCCGGAGCGAGAAGAATTCACCCCTCCACTTT	CASSYSRSEKNSPLHF
-	TRBV30	TRBD1	TRBJ1-6	TGTGCCTGGAGGAGTTTACAGGGGGCTCCTTATAATTCACCCCTCCACTTT	CAWRSLQGAPYNSPLHF
-	TRBV6-4	-	TRBJ1-1	TGTGCCAGCAGTGAGACCCCAGGGAGGACTGAAGCTTTCTTT	CASSETPGRTEAFF
-	TRBV11-2	-	TRBJ1-5	TGTGCCAGCAGCTTGTCAGGATTCAATCAGCCCCAGCATTTT	CASSLSGFNQPQHF
once	TRBV28	-	TRBJ1-2	TGTGCCAGCAGACCCCCAGGGGAAGGCTACACCTTC	CASRPPGEGYTF
-	TRBV25-1	TRBD2	TRBJ2-1	TGTGCCAGCGGTATTAGCGGGGGGGCTATTTACAATGAGCAGTTCTTC	CASGISGGAIYNEQFF
-	TRBV28	TRBD1	TRBJ2-3	TGTGCCAGCAGTCCTCGGGACAGTAGCACAGATACGCAGTATTTT	CASSPRDSSTDTQYF
-	TRBV5-4	-	TRBJ2-2	TGTGCCAGCAGCTTGGACCGGGGGCGGGAGAGCGGGGAGCTGTTTTTT	CASSLDRGRESGELFF
-	TRBV12-3/TRBV12-4	-	TRBJ1-1	TGTGCCAGCAGTACCCCCCAGGGGAAAGCTTTCTTT	CASSTPQGKAFF
-	TRBV24-1	TRBD1	TRBJ1-2	TGTGCCACCAGTGATTCAGCCGGGACAGGGGACTTCTATGGCTACACCTTC	CATSDSAGTGDFYGYTF
-	TRBV29-1	TRBD1	TRBJ1-2	TGCAGCGCAAAGATCGACAGGGTCGGACGGTACTATGGCTACACCTTC	CSAKIDRVGRYYGYTF
few	TRBV3-1/TRBV3-2	-	TRBJ1-2	TGTGCCAGCAGCTCACGTGCGGTTTCCTATGGCTACACCTTC	CASSSRAVSYGYTF
-	TRBV29-1	-	TRBJ2-3	TGCAGCTCGTCCGGGGTTAGCACAGATACGCAGTATTTT	CSSSGVSTDTQYF
-	TRBV18	-	TRBJ1-6	TGTGCCAGCTCACCACGAATGGCAGACAGTATGGATTCACCCCTCCACTTT	CASSPRMADSMDSPLHF
-	TRBV19	-	TRBJ2-7	TGTGCCAGTAGTAGGCATCTACAGGGATCATTAGGCAACGAGCAGTACTTC	CASSRHLQGSLGNEQYF
-	TRBV27	TRBD1	TRBJ1-6	TGTGCCAGCACACGTCTGGACAGGGGTACACCCCTCCACTTT	CASTRLDRGTPLHF
-	TRBV4-1	TRBD1	TRBJ2-3	TGCGCCAGCAGCCAAGGTGGACAGGGGGGATCGGGACCCGGTCCAGATACGCAGTATTTT	CASSQGGQGGSGPGPDTQYF
-	TRBV10-3	TRBD1	TRBJ1-2	TGTGCCATCAGTGGACAGGGCAATAACTATGGCTACACCTTC	CAISGQGNNYGYTF
-	TRBV7-9	-	TRBJ2-1	TGTGCCAGCAGCTTATGGAGGGGGCAACCCTCCTACAATGAGCAGTTCTTC	CASSLWRGQPSYNEQFF
-	TRBV21-1	-	TRBJ1-5	TGTGCCAGCAGCAAAGGCACGACAAATAGCAATCAGCCCCAGCATTTT	CASSKGTTNSNQPQHF
-	TRBV3-1/TRBV3-2	TRBD1	TRBJ1-6	TGTGCCAGCGCCCCGGGACAGGGAAATTCACCCCTCCACTTT	CASAPGQGNSPLHF
-	TRBV5-1	TRBD2	TRBJ2-3	TGCGCCAGCAGCTTGAAGCTAGCGGGAGTTGCAGATACGCAGTATTTT	CASSLKLAGVADTQYF
-	TRBV28	TRBD1	TRBJ1-4	TGTGCCAGCAGTTTAGAGGACAGGGGGCCCTATTACACTAATGAAAAACTGTTTTTT	CASSLEDRGPYYTNEKLFF
-	TRBV6-5	TRBD1	TRBJ1-2	TGTGCCAGCAAGGGGGACAGGGGACCAAGATCCTTC	CASKGDRGPRSF
-	TRBV27	-	TRBJ2-1	TGTGCCAGCAGTCTGGCTGCGGGCTACTACAATGAGCAGTTCTTC	CASSLAAGYYNEQFF
-	TRBV25-1	TRBD2	TRBJ2-1	TGTGCCAGCAGTGAGCTAGCGGGACCGCCGGGGGATGAGCAGTTCTTC	CASSELAGPPGDEQFF
once	TRBV3-1/TRBV3-2	TRBD1	TRBJ2-7	TGTGCCAGCAGCCCAACGGACAGGGAGAACGGCGAGCAGTACTTC	CASSPTDRENGEQYF
-	TRBV7-2	TRBD1	TRBJ1-2	TGTGCCAGCAGCTTAGGACAGGGGGCTGGAGGCTACACCTTC	CASSLGQGAGGYTF
-	TRBV23-1	-	TRBJ2-3	TGCGCCAGCAGTCAATCGAGGCCAGGGAGGATGTCAGATACGCAGTATTTT	CASSQSRPGRMSDTQYF
-	TRBV27	-	TRBJ1-1	TGTGCCAGCAGAGCCTCTAACACTGAAGCTTTCTTT	CASRASNTEAFF
-	TRBV2	-	TRBJ2-7	TGTGCCAGCTTAGCGGGCCACGAGGGGGACGAGCAGTACTTC	CASLAGHEGDEQYF
-	TRBV2	TRBD1	TRBJ1-3	TGTGCCAGCAGTCTACAGGGGTCTGGAAACACCATATATTTT	CASSLQGSGNTIYF
-	TRBV2	-	TRBJ1-2	TGTGCCAGCAGTGATAGTAGGACGGGAGGCTACACCTTC	CASSDSRTGGYTF
-	TRBV9	-	TRBJ1-1	TGTGCCAGCAGCCCCTTGAGAGTTATGAACACTGAAGCTTTCTTT	CASSPLRVMNTEAFF
-	TRBV28	-	TRBJ2-1	TGTGCCAGCAGTAACTACGGGGACTCCTACAATGAGCAGTTCTTC	CASSNYGDSYNEQFF
few	TRBV29-1	-	TRBJ1-5	TGCAGCGTTGCCCAAGGGGGTGGGTGGGATCAGCCCCAGCATTTT	CSVAQGGGWDQPQHF
-	TRBV10-3	-	TRBJ1-1	TGTGCCATCAGTAAGGAGTTGAACACTGAAGCTTTCTTT	CAISKELNTEAFF
-	TRBV9	-	TRBJ2-7	TGTGCCAGCAGCGCTTTCTACGAGCAGTACTTC	CASSAFYEQYF
-	TRBV19	TRBD1	TRBJ1-1	TGTGCCAGTAGTGACGACAGGGGGAACACTGAAGCTTTCTTT	CASSDDRGNTEAFF
-	TRBV3-1/TRBV3-2	TRBD2	TRBJ2-7	TGTGCCAGCAGCCCACTAGCGGGAGAGCAGTACTTC	CASSPLAGEQYF
-	TRBV6-4	-	TRBJ1-2	TGTGCCAGCAGTGACTCAGGGGGAAACTATGGCTACACCTTC	CASSDSGGNYGYTF
few	TRBV28	-	TRBJ1-5	TGTGCCAGCGCGGGCACCCATAGCAATCAGCCCCAGCATTTT	CASAGTHSNQPQHF
-	TRBV28	-	TRBJ1-1	TGTGCCAGCAGTTCGCAGGGTTTGAACACTGAAGCTTTCTTT	CASSSQGLNTEAFF
-	TRBV2	TRBD1	TRBJ1-2	TGTGCCAGCAGGGAGGGTGGACAGGGCTATGGCTACACCTTC	CASREGGQGYGYTF
-	TRBV6-5	-	TRBJ1-1	TGTGCCAGCAGTTCCAGTACGGAGGCTTTCTTT	CASSSSTEAFF
few	TRBV7-9	TRBD1	TRBJ2-7	TGTGCCAGCAGCTTACGGGACAGGGTCGGATCCTACGAGCAGTACTTC	CASSLRDRVGSYEQYF
-	TRBV5-1	TRBD1	TRBJ1-1	TGCGCCAGCAGCGGGACAGCATCTTACACCCTGAACACTGAAGCTTTCTTT	CASSGTASYTLNTEAFF
-	TRBV5-5	TRBD2	TRBJ2-3	TGTGCCAGCAGCTACCCGACTAGCGGGAGTCACGCTAGCACAGATACGCAGTATTTT	CASSYPTSGSHASTDTQYF
-	TRBV6-5	TRBD1	TRBJ1-5	TGTGCCAGCGGGTGGGGACAGCAGCATTTT	CASGWGQQHF
-	TRBV10-3	-	TRBJ1-1	TGTGCCATCGGCAGGGGCGAGCCTGAAGCTTTCTTT	CAIGRGEPEAFF
-	TRBV5-4	TRBD1	TRBJ2-7	TGTGCCAGCAGCTTCGACAGGGGCGAGCAGTACTTC	CASSFDRGEQYF
-	TRBV7-9	TRBD2	TRBJ2-7	TGTGCCAGCAGCCGGGGGGGCGCGGATTTAAACGAGCAGTACTTC	CASSRGGADLNEQYF